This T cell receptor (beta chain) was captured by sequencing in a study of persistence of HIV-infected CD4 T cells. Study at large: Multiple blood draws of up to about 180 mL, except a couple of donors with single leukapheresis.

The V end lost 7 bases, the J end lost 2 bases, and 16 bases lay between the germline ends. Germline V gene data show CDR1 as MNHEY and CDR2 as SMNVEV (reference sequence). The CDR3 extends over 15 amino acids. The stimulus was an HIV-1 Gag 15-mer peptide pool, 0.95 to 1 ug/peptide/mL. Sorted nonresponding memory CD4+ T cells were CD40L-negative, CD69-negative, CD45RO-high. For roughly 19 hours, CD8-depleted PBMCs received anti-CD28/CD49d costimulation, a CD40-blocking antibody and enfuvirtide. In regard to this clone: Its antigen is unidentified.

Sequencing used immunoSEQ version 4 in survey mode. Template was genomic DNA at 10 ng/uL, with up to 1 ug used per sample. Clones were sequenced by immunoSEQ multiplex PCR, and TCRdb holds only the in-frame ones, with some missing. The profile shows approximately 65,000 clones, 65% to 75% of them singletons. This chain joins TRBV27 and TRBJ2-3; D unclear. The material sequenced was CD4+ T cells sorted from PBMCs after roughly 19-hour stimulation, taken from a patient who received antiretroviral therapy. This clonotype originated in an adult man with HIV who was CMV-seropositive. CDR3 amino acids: CASIPMYGLTDTQYF. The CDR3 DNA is TGTGCCAGCATCCCAATGTACGGCCTCACAGATACGCAGTATTTT.